These T cell receptor beta chains were read from a single sample in a study of cytomegalovirus exposure and HLA in healthy donors. Generated by immunoSEQ multiplex PCR, the TCRdb table keeps only in-frame clones and is missing some. This table holds roughly 93,000 clones, about three quarters found once. Input material: PBMCs. The receptors were sampled from a human donor in good health. The CDR3 runs from the conserved cysteine through the conserved F or W. Each record gives: V gene, clone size, D gene, J gene, CDR3 DNA, CDR3 protein. The D gene is left open where the match is weak. Clone size, where shown, is once, few, many, or a class for clones that have expanded.

>TRBV19|-|TRBD2|TRBJ2-7
TGTGCCAGTAGTGGTTCTAGCGGGAGTGAGGACGAGCAGTACTTC
CASSGSSGSEDEQYF
>TRBV6-1|few|-|TRBJ1-1
TGTGCCAGCAGTGAAGCGGGTTTTTTGGGGAGTTTTTCAAGCACTGAAGCTTTCTTT
CASSEAGFLGSFSSTEAFF
>TRBV5-6|-|TRBD1|TRBJ2-3
TGTGCCAGCAGTCGGGACAGAAACACAGATACGCAGTATTTT
CASSRDRNTDTQYF
>TRBV27|-|-|TRBJ2-7
TGTGCCAGCAGTTTATCAGGGGGCTCCTACGAGCAGTACTTC
CASSLSGGSYEQYF
>TRBV10-2|-|TRBD2|TRBJ2-3
TGCGCCAGCAGTGAGTCGATGGGACTAGCGGGGGACACAGATACGCAGTATTTT
CASSESMGLAGDTDTQYF
>TRBV7-6|-|TRBD1|TRBJ2-7
TGTGCCAGCAGGGGGGACAGGCGGCCCGAGAGGGACGAGCAGTACTTC
CASRGDRRPERDEQYF
>TRBV29-1|few|TRBD1|TRBJ2-2
TGCAGCGTTGGGACAGGGGGCACCGGGGAGCTGTTTTTT
CSVGTGGTGELFF
>TRBV7-2|-|TRBD1|TRBJ1-1
TGTGCCAGCAGCTTAGCCGGACAGGCTGAAGCTTTCTTT
CASSLAGQAEAFF
>TRBV5-1|-|-|TRBJ1-4
TGCGCCAGCAGCTCCCGTGGGGGGGTTGAAAAACTGTTTTTT
CASSSRGGVEKLFF
>TRBV6-5|-|-|TRBJ1-1
TGTGCCAGCAGTCCAACAGGGCTGAACACTGAAGCTTTCTTT
CASSPTGLNTEAFF
>TRBV30|-|-|TRBJ1-1
TGTGCCTGGAGTGGTGGGCACACTGAAGCTTTCTTT
CAWSGGHTEAFF
>TRBV4-1|-|-|TRBJ2-5
TGCGCCAGCAGCCTTTCACACGGGACAAACGAATATATCTCCCAGTACTTC
CASSLSHGTNEYISQYF
>TRBV6-6|-|-|TRBJ1-5
TGTGCCACCACCTTCGGGAATAATCAGCCCCAGCATTTT
CATTFGNNQPQHF
>TRBV2|-|-|TRBJ2-4
TGTGCCAGCAGCCGAGAAGCCAAAAACATTCAGTACTTC
CASSREAKNIQYF
>TRBV5-8|-|-|TRBJ2-2
TGTGCCACAATAGGATTGGTCCCAGAAGGACGCCCGGCGGGGACCGGGGAGCTGTTTTTT
CATIGLVPEGRPAGTGELFF
>TRBV5-5|-|TRBD1|TRBJ2-7
TGTGCCAGCAGCCTTACATGGACAGGGCCGGTATACTTC
CASSLTWTGPVYF
>TRBV5-1|-|TRBD1|TRBJ2-7
TGCGCCAGCAGCCGACAGGGGGCTAGTTACGAGCAGTACTTC
CASSRQGASYEQYF
>TRBV25-1|-|TRBD1|TRBJ1-6
TGTGCCAGCAGTGGGACAGGGCGTGGGTCACCCCTCCACTTT
CASSGTGRGSPLHF
>TRBV19|-|TRBD1|TRBJ1-2
TGTGCCAGTAACCCGGACAGGGGGACTAGTGGCTACACCTTC
CASNPDRGTSGYTF